A selection of T cell receptor beta chains follows, all from one sample in a study of blood T cell repertoires in COVID-19. Method: immunoSEQ multiplex PCR; TCRdb's copy keeps in-frame clones and lacks some. The sample shows 75,000 to 95,000 clones, more than 70% of them seen only once. Sequenced sample: peripheral blood. These TCRs come from a human donor in a cohort sampled during active COVID-19. The CDR3 runs from the conserved cysteine through the conserved F or W. A D gene is named only where the DNA matches it firmly. Where a row states a size, it is once, few, many or the class of an expanded clone; other rows omit it.

size: NA
J: TRBJ2-5
V: TRBV5-1
D: NA
CDR3: CASSLDPGGETQYF
DNA: TGCGCCAGCAGCTTGGACCCGGGTGGAGAGACCCAGTACTTC

size: NA
J: TRBJ2-3
V: TRBV5-1
D: NA
CDR3: CASSSEGYRRTDTQYF
DNA: TGCGCCAGCAGCTCAGAGGGATACAGACGCACAGATACGCAGTATTTT

size: NA
J: TRBJ2-1
V: TRBV29-1
D: TRBD2
CDR3: CSVTSGSVAYNEQFF
DNA: TGCAGCGTTACTAGCGGGAGTGTTGCTTACAATGAGCAGTTCTTC

size: NA
J: TRBJ2-1
V: TRBV14
D: TRBD1
CDR3: CASSQYTGQGWGEQFF
DNA: TGTGCCAGCAGCCAATACACGGGACAGGGATGGGGTGAGCAGTTCTTC

size: NA
J: TRBJ1-2
V: TRBV28
D: NA
CDR3: CASSLVAGEGYTF
DNA: TGTGCCAGCAGTTTAGTGGCAGGGGAAGGCTACACCTTC

size: NA
J: TRBJ2-7
V: TRBV5-5
D: TRBD2
CDR3: CASSSLAGSYEQYF
DNA: TGTGCCAGCAGCTCACTAGCGGGATCCTACGAGCAGTACTTC

size: NA
J: TRBJ2-7
V: TRBV7-9
D: TRBD1
CDR3: CASSLVRQGDYEQYF
DNA: TGTGCCAGCAGCTTAGTCAGACAGGGGGACTACGAGCAGTACTTC

size: NA
J: TRBJ2-5
V: TRBV7-6
D: NA
CDR3: CASSLELGRDQETQYF
DNA: TGTGCCAGCAGCTTAGAATTGGGCAGGGATCAAGAGACCCAGTACTTC

size: NA
J: TRBJ2-7
V: TRBV7-2
D: NA
CDR3: CASSLMARNSYEQYF
DNA: TGTGCCAGCAGCTTAATGGCTAGGAACTCCTACGAGCAGTACTTC

size: NA
J: TRBJ2-7
V: TRBV11-2
D: NA
CDR3: CASSLGEKYEQYF
DNA: TGTGCCAGCAGCTTGGGAGAGAAATACGAGCAGTACTTC

size: NA
J: TRBJ1-2
V: TRBV28
D: NA
CDR3: CASSWLQGYTF
DNA: TGTGCCAGCAGTTGGCTTCAGGGCTACACCTTC

size: NA
J: TRBJ2-1
V: TRBV7-3
D: NA
CDR3: CASSLRRGSYNEQFF
DNA: TGTGCCAGCAGCTTAAGGCGGGGCTCATACAATGAGCAGTTCTTC

size: NA
J: TRBJ1-1
V: TRBV19
D: TRBD1
CDR3: CASSADRGQKTEAFF
DNA: TGTGCCAGTAGTGCAGACAGGGGGCAAAAAACTGAAGCTTTCTTT

size: NA
J: TRBJ2-3
V: TRBV7-2
D: NA
CDR3: CASSLTRITDTQYF
DNA: TGTGCCAGCAGCTTGACTAGAATCACAGATACGCAGTATTTT

size: NA
J: TRBJ2-7
V: TRBV7-8
D: NA
CDR3: CASSPQKYEQYF
DNA: TGTGCCAGCAGCCCCCAGAAGTACGAGCAGTACTTC

size: NA
J: TRBJ1-1
V: TRBV7-2
D: NA
CDR3: CASSQGGNTEAFF
DNA: TGTGCCAGCTCCCAAGGCGGGAACACTGAAGCTTTCTTT

size: NA
J: TRBJ1-1
V: TRBV5-1
D: TRBD1
CDR3: CASSAGQGVTEAFF
DNA: TGCGCCAGCAGCGCCGGACAGGGTGTCACTGAAGCTTTCTTT

size: NA
J: TRBJ2-7
V: TRBV2
D: TRBD1
CDR3: CASSGGTGRSYEQYF
DNA: TGTGCCAGCAGTGGGGGGACAGGGCGCTCCTACGAGCAGTACTTC

size: NA
J: TRBJ2-7
V: TRBV16
D: NA
CDR3: CASSLPPGVSQYF
DNA: TGTGCCAGCAGCCTCCCGCCAGGGGTGTCGCAGTACTTC

size: once
J: TRBJ2-7
V: TRBV9
D: TRBD1
CDR3: CASSGRTGTYEQYF
DNA: TGTGCCAGCAGCGGCCGGACAGGGACCTACGAGCAGTACTTC

size: NA
J: TRBJ2-2
V: TRBV7-9
D: NA
CDR3: CASSDPGWANTGELFF
DNA: TGTGCCAGCAGCGACCCGGGATGGGCGAACACCGGGGAGCTGTTTTTT

size: NA
J: TRBJ2-5
V: TRBV15
D: TRBD2
CDR3: CATSRTGGWETQYF
DNA: TGTGCCACCAGCCGCACCGGGGGGTGGGAGACCCAGTACTTC

size: NA
J: TRBJ1-2
V: TRBV28
D: TRBD1
CDR3: CASSPPGTARANYGYTF
DNA: TGTGCCAGCAGTCCACCCGGGACAGCTAGAGCTAACTATGGCTACACCTTC

size: NA
J: TRBJ2-1
V: TRBV7-9
D: TRBD1
CDR3: CASSYGTDAFGEQFF
DNA: TGTGCCAGCAGCTACGGGACAGATGCGTTCGGTGAGCAGTTCTTC

size: NA
J: TRBJ2-5
V: TRBV7-9
D: TRBD2
CDR3: CASSSRAGGWGTQYF
DNA: TGTGCCAGCAGCTCGCGAGCGGGAGGCTGGGGGACCCAGTACTTC

size: NA
J: TRBJ1-5
V: TRBV28
D: TRBD1
CDR3: CASSLRGQGGVQPQHF
DNA: TGTGCCAGCAGCCTCCGGGGACAGGGAGGGGTACAGCCCCAGCATTTT

size: NA
J: TRBJ2-7
V: TRBV5-6
D: NA
CDR3: CASSLGGEQYF
DNA: TGTGCCAGCAGCTTAGGGGGCGAGCAGTACTTC

size: NA
J: TRBJ2-5
V: TRBV18
D: NA
CDR3: CASSPPSVQETQYF
DNA: TGTGCCAGCTCACCACCGTCAGTCCAAGAGACCCAGTACTTC

size: NA
J: TRBJ2-3
V: TRBV2
D: TRBD2
CDR3: CASLLAGATDTQYF
DNA: TGTGCCAGCCTCCTAGCGGGGGCCACAGATACGCAGTATTTT

size: NA
J: TRBJ2-5
V: TRBV11-2
D: NA
CDR3: CASSPTAAGGRETQYF
DNA: TGTGCCAGCAGCCCCACGGCGGCAGGGGGGAGAGAGACCCAGTACTTC

size: medium-sized
J: TRBJ2-7
V: TRBV12-3/TRBV12-4
D: NA
CDR3: CASSPGQYEQYF
DNA: TGTGCCAGCAGTCCTGGACAGTACGAGCAGTACTTC

size: NA
J: TRBJ1-5
V: TRBV6-2/TRBV6-3
D: TRBD1
CDR3: CASSYAFGQVNQPQHF
DNA: TGTGCCAGCAGTTACGCCTTCGGACAGGTGAATCAGCCCCAGCATTTT

size: few
J: TRBJ2-7
V: TRBV5-1
D: TRBD2
CDR3: CASFSGMGHYEQYF
DNA: TGCGCCAGCTTTAGCGGGATGGGTCACTACGAGCAGTACTTC

size: once
J: TRBJ1-2
V: TRBV4-3
D: TRBD1
CDR3: CASSPRTGMPGYTF
DNA: TGCGCCAGCAGCCCACGGACAGGGATGCCTGGCTACACCTTC

size: NA
J: TRBJ2-7
V: TRBV30
D: NA
CDR3: CAWIPGRASYEQYF
DNA: TGTGCCTGGATACCCGGCAGGGCATCCTACGAGCAGTACTTC

size: NA
J: TRBJ2-5
V: TRBV6-2/TRBV6-3
D: TRBD2
CDR3: CASSPGPGLAAYQETQYF
DNA: TGTGCCAGCAGCCCGGGCCCTGGACTAGCAGCGTACCAAGAGACCCAGTACTTC

size: NA
J: TRBJ2-7
V: TRBV9
D: TRBD2
CDR3: CASSLGTSSSYEQYF
DNA: TGTGCCAGCAGCCTCGGGACTAGCTCTTCCTACGAGCAGTACTTC

size: few
J: TRBJ2-1
V: TRBV7-2
D: NA
CDR3: CASSLAPTQGQFF
DNA: TGTGCCAGCAGCTTAGCCCCGACTCAGGGGCAGTTCTTC

size: NA
J: TRBJ2-6
V: TRBV18
D: TRBD1
CDR3: CASSPLPYNRGAQSGANVLTF
DNA: TGTGCCAGCTCACCACTCCCCTACAACAGGGGGGCCCAATCTGGGGCCAACGTCCTGACTTTC

size: NA
J: TRBJ2-1
V: TRBV13
D: TRBD2
CDR3: CASLGLGLAGTSSYNEQFF
DNA: TGTGCCAGTCTTGGCTTGGGACTAGCGGGTACGAGCTCCTACAATGAGCAGTTCTTC

size: once
J: TRBJ1-6
V: TRBV6-2/TRBV6-3
D: NA
CDR3: CASSYSQGWNSPLHF
DNA: TGTGCCAGCAGTTACTCACAGGGTTGGAATTCACCCCTCCACTTT

size: NA
J: TRBJ1-3
V: TRBV5-4
D: NA
CDR3: CASSLGGLGNTIYF
DNA: TGTGCCAGCAGCTTGGGGGGGCTTGGAAACACCATATATTTT

size: NA
J: TRBJ2-7
V: TRBV7-2
D: TRBD1
CDR3: CASSLGQGNSYEQYF
DNA: TGTGCCAGCAGCCTGGGACAGGGGAACTCCTACGAGCAGTACTTC

size: NA
J: TRBJ2-1
V: TRBV5-1
D: NA
CDR3: CASSLSTERYNEQFF
DNA: TGCGCCAGCAGCTTGAGTACGGAGCGTTACAATGAGCAGTTCTTC

size: NA
J: TRBJ2-3
V: TRBV15
D: TRBD2
CDR3: CATSIRRGGTDTQYF
DNA: TGTGCCACCAGCATCCGACGGGGGGGCACAGATACGCAGTATTTT

size: NA
J: TRBJ1-5
V: TRBV7-8
D: TRBD1
CDR3: CASRWGRDRSYQPQHF
DNA: TGTGCCAGCAGATGGGGTCGGGACAGATCGTATCAGCCCCAGCATTTT

size: NA
J: TRBJ1-5
V: TRBV7-9
D: NA
CDR3: CASSPPGSNQPQHF
DNA: TGTGCCAGCAGCCCCCCGGGGTCCAATCAGCCCCAGCATTTT

size: NA
J: TRBJ1-6
V: TRBV6-2/TRBV6-3
D: TRBD1
CDR3: CASSVQGVDNSPLHF
DNA: TGTGCCAGCAGTGTCCAGGGGGTAGATAATTCACCCCTCCACTTT

size: NA
J: TRBJ2-5
V: TRBV7-8
D: NA
CDR3: CASSLMAPGSRETQYF
DNA: TGTGCCAGCAGCTTAATGGCTCCTGGGAGTCGGGAGACCCAGTACTTC

size: NA
J: TRBJ1-5
V: TRBV2
D: NA
CDR3: CASSDPTTQHF
DNA: TGTGCCAGCAGTGACCCCACTACCCAGCATTTT

size: NA
J: TRBJ1-5
V: TRBV15
D: NA
CDR3: CATSRARQDQPQHF
DNA: TGTGCCACCAGCAGAGCCAGACAGGATCAGCCCCAGCATTTT

size: NA
J: TRBJ1-5
V: TRBV7-6
D: NA
CDR3: CASSSRGGPQHF
DNA: TGTGCCAGCAGCAGCCGGGGGGGGCCCCAGCATTTT

size: NA
J: TRBJ2-1
V: TRBV19
D: NA
CDR3: CASSSQAGFNNEQFF
DNA: TGTGCCAGTAGTAGCCAGGCAGGGTTTAACAATGAGCAGTTCTTC

size: NA
J: TRBJ1-2
V: TRBV2
D: NA
CDR3: CASREDRHGYTF
DNA: TGTGCCAGCAGGGAAGACAGGCATGGCTACACCTTC

size: NA
J: TRBJ1-6
V: TRBV24-1
D: NA
CDR3: CATSDLLTGGVDSPLHF
DNA: TGTGCCACCAGTGATTTATTGACCGGGGGAGTGGATTCACCCCTCCACTTT

size: NA
J: TRBJ2-4
V: TRBV19
D: TRBD1
CDR3: CASSIEIGQGVDIQYF
DNA: TGTGCCAGTAGTATCGAAATCGGACAGGGGGTTGACATTCAGTACTTC

size: NA
J: TRBJ1-1
V: TRBV19
D: TRBD1
CDR3: CASSIRQGGTEAFF
DNA: TGTGCCAGTAGTATAAGACAGGGTGGTACTGAAGCTTTCTTT

size: NA
J: TRBJ1-1
V: TRBV5-5
D: NA
CDR3: CASSYSGTLNTEAFF
DNA: TGTGCCAGCAGCTACTCCGGGACATTGAACACTGAAGCTTTCTTT

size: NA
J: TRBJ2-1
V: TRBV28
D: TRBD2
CDR3: CASSLLAGGLYENNEQFF
DNA: TGTGCCAGCAGTTTACTAGCGGGAGGGCTCTACGAAAACAATGAGCAGTTCTTC